This entry lists 7 T cell receptor beta chains sequenced from one sample in a study of CD8+ T cells in alopecia areata. Treatment defined: oral pan-JAK inhibitor, 5-10 mg twice daily. The sequencing template was cDNA reverse transcribed from extracted RNA. Method: immunoSEQ multiplex PCR; TCRdb's copy keeps in-frame clones and lacks some. The sample includes around 100,000 clones, 50% to 60% seen only once; the top ten take 16%. Sequenced here: CD8+ T cells sorted from blood, sampled at week 56, from a patient treated with tofacitinib. The source is a human donor with alopecia areata.

The chain links TRBV5-6 to TRBJ2-7; D possibly corresponds to TRBD1 (6 bases). Trimming shortened V by 4 bases and J by 1 base, and 9 bases separated the two germline ends. The length of the CDR3 is 13 residues. The germline V gene has CDR1 SGHDT and CDR2 YYEEEE. CDR3 nucleotides: TGTGCCAGCAGCCAAGGACAGTCCTACGAGCAGTACTTC. Its protein is CASSQGQSYEQYF.

V is TRBV27 and J is TRBJ1-2; 9 nucleotides align to TRBD1. V dropped 9 bases and J dropped 6; count of bases not matched to a gene: 5. Germline V gives CDR1 MNHEY, CDR2 SMNVEV (reference sequence). This CDR3 spans 12 amino acids. For the CDR3, the DNA is TGTGCCAGTAAAACAGGGGGCAATGGCTACACCTTC. Translating gives CASKTGGNGYTF.

V and J are TRBV4-1 and TRBJ2-1; unclear D gene. The CDR3 is made up of 11 amino acids. Trimming removed 1 base at V and 10 bases at J, with 5 bases between. Germline V gene data show CDR1 as MGHRA and CDR2 as YSYEKL. DNA for the CDR3: TGCGCCAGCAGCCAAGCTACGGAGCAGTTCTTC. Encoded protein: CASSQATEQFF.

This chain joins TRBV4-2 and TRBJ1-2; 8 nucleotides align to TRBD1. Trimming removed 1 base from V and 2 bases from J; junction bases left unmatched: 3. From germline, CDR1 is LGHNA and CDR2 YNFKEQ. This CDR3 is built from 15 residues. DNA of the CDR3: TGTGCCAGCAGCCAAGTTGCAGGGGGCAACTATGGCTACACCTTC. Its translation is CASSQVAGGNYGYTF.

This chain connects TRBV2 to TRBJ2-1, with D unclear. Trimming removed 7 bases at V and 2 bases at J, with 18 bases between. The CDR3 runs to 16 residues. CDR1 and CDR2 (germline): SNHLY, FYNNEI. The DNA for the CDR3 is TGTGCCAGCATTGGAACGTTATTACCGCCCTACAATGAGCAGTTCTTC. Its translation is CASIGTLLPPYNEQFF.

The chain combines TRBV30 with TRBJ1-1; D ambiguous. Germline V lookup: CDR1 GTSNPN, CDR2 SVGIG (reference sequence). The CDR3 spans 11 residues. V was cut by 4 bases and J by 1 base, with 4 bases left in between. The CDR3 here is CAWTKNTEAFF. CDR3 DNA: TGTGCCTGGACCAAGAACACTGAAGCTTTCTTT.

This chain uses TRBV7-9 with TRBJ2-1; no definite D call. V shed 7 bases and J shed 3 bases, with 7 bases lying between them. CDR1 and CDR2 from the germline V gene are SEHNR and FQNEAQ (reference sequence). The CDR3 totals 12 residues. For the CDR3, the DNA is TGTGCCAGCAAGGCCAGCTACAATGAGCAGTTCTTC. Translated: CASKASYNEQFF.